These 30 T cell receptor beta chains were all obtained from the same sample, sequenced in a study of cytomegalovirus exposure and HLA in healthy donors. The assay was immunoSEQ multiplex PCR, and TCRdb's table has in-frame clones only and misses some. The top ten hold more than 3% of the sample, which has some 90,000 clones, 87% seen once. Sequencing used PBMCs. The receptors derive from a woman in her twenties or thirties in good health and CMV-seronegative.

CDR3 coding DNA: TGTGCCAGCAGCTTGCAGGGGTTGGGCACAGATACGCAGTATTTT. It specifies CASSLQGLGTDTQYF. The V gene is TRBV11-2, the J gene TRBJ2-3, with TRBD1 as a possible D gene (6 bases). This CDR3 is 15 amino acids long. V was cut by 3 bases and J by 1 base, with 11 bases left in between. Germline CDR1 and CDR2: SGHAT and FQNNGV. Full variable domain (missing parts from reference TRBV11-2 and TRBJ2-3): EAGVAQSPRYKIIEKRQSVAFWCNPISGHATLYWYQQILGQGPKLLIQFQNNGVVDDSQLPKDRFSAERLKGVDSTLKIQPAKLEDSAVYLCASSLQGLGTDTQYFGPGTRLTVL.

The CDR3 nucleotides read TGTGCCAGCAGCTTGCTGTCGGAAACTCACAGAGAGACCCAGTACTTC. This gives the protein CASSLLSETHRETQYF. V usage is TRBV5-4 and J usage is TRBJ2-5; D unclear. The CDR3 contains 16 residues. CDR1 SGHNT and CDR2 YYREEE come from the germline V gene (reference sequence). V dropped 1 base and J dropped 4 bases, with 17 bases sitting between them.

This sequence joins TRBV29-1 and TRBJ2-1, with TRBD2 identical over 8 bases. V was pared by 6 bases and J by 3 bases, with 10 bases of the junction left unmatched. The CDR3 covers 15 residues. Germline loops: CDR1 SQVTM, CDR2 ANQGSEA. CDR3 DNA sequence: TGCAGCGTCGTAGTACGGAGCGGGGGCTACAATGAGCAGTTCTTC. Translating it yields CSVVVRSGGYNEQFF.

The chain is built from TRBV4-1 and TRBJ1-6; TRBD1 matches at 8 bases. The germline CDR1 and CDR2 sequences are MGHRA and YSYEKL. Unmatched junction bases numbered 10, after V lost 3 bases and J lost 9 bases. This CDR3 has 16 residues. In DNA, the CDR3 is TGCGCCAGCAGCCAGGTCATCGCAGGGGGCGGTTCACCCCTCCACTTT. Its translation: CASSQVIAGGGSPLHF.

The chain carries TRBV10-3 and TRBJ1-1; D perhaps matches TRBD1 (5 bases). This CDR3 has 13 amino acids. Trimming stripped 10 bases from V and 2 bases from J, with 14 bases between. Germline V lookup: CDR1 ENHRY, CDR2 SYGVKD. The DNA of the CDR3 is TGTGCCACCCTACGGGACTTCAACACTGAAGCTTTCTTT. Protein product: CATLRDFNTEAFF.

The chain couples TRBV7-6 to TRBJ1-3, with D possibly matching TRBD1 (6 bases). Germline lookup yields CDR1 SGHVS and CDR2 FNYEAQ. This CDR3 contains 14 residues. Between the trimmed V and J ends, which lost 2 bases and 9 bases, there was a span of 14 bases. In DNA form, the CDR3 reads TGTGCCAGCAGCTTAAGGACAGAGAGCGGCACCATATATTTT. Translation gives CASSLRTESGTIYF.

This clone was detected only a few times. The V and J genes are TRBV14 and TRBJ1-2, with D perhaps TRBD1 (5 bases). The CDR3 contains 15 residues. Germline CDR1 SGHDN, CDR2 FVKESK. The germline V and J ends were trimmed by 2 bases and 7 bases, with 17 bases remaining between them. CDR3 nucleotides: TGTGCCAGCAGCCAAATACGGGGGGAGTTCGCTGGCTACACCTTC. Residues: CASSQIRGEFAGYTF.

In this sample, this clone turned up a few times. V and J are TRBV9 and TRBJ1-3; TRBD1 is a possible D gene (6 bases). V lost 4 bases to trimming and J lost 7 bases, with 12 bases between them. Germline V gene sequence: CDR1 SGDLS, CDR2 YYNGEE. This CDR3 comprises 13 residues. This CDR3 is CASSTPQGNTIYF. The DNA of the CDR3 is TGTGCCAGCAGCACCCCTCAGGGGAACACCATATATTTT.

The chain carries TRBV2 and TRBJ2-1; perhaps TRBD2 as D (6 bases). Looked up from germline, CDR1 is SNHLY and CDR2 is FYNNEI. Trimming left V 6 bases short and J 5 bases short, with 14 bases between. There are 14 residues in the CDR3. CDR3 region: CASSRDFGDNEQFF. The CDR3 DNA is TGTGCCAGCAGCCGGGACTTTGGAGACAATGAGCAGTTCTTC.

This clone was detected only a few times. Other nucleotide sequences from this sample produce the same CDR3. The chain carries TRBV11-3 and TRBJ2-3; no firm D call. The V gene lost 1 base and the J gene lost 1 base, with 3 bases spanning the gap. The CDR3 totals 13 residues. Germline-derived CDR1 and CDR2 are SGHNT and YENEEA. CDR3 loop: CASSLGGTDTQYF. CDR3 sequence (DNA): TGTGCCAGCAGCTTAGGAGGCACAGATACGCAGTATTTT.

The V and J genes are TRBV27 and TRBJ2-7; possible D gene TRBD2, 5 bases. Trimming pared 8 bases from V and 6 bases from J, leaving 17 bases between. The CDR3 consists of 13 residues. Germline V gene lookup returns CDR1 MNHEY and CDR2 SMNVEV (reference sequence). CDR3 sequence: CASGPRRFSEQYF. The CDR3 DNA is TGTGCCAGCGGGCCCCGGAGGTTCTCCGAGCAGTACTTC.

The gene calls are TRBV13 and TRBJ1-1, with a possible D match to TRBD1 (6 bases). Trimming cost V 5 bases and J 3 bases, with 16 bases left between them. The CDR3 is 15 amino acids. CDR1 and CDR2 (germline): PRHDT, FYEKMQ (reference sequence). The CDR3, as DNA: TGTGCCAGCAGCATTAGGGGGAAAGAGGACACTGAAGCTTTCTTT. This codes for CASSIRGKEDTEAFF. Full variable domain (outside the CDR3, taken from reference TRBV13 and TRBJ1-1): AAGVIQSPRHLIKEKRETATLKCYPIPRHDTVYWYQQGPGQDPQFLISFYEKMQSDKGSIPDRFSAQQFSDYHSELNMSSLELGDSALYFCASSIRGKEDTEAFFGQGTRLTVV.

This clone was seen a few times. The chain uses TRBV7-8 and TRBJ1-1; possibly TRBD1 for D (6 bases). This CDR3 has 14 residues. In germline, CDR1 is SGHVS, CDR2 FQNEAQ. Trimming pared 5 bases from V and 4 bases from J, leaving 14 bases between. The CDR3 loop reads CASSRGGDGTEAFF. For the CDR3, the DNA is TGTGCCAGCAGCCGAGGGGGAGATGGCACTGAAGCTTTCTTT.

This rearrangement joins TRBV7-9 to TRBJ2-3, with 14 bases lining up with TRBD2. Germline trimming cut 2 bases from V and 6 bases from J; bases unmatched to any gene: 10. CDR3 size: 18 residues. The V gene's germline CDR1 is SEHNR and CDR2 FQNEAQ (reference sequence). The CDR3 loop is CASSLPPRLAGGSDTQYF. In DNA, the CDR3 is TGTGCCAGCAGCTTACCTCCACGACTAGCGGGGGGGTCGGATACGCAGTATTTT.

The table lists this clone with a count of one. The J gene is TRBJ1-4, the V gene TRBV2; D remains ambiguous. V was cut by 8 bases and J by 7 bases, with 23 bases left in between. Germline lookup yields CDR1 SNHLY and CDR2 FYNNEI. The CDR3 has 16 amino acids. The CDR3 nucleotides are TGTGCCAGCGGGGAGCAATCACCAACGCTTAGTGAAAAACTGTTTTTT. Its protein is CASGEQSPTLSEKLFF.

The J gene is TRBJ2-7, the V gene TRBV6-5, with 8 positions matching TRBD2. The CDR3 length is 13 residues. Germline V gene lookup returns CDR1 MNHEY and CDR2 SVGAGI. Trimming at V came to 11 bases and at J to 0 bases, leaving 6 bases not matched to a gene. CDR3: CASSRGASYEQYF. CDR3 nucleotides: TGTGCCTCGTCGCGGGGGGCCTCCTACGAGCAGTACTTC.

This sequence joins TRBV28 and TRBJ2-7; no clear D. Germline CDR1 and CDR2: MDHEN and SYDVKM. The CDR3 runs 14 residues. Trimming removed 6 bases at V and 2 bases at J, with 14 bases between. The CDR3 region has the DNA TGTGCCAGCAGCGAATACACGGGTACCTACGAGCAGTACTTC. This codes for CASSEYTGTYEQYF.

DNA of the CDR3: TGCGCCAGCAGCCAAGATTTAAGGGGTGAAAAACTGTTTTTT. Translation gives CASSQDLRGEKLFF. The chain combines TRBV4-1 with TRBJ1-4; D may be TRBD1 (5 bases). V was pared by 0 bases and J by 7 bases, with 9 bases between. CDR3 length: 14 residues. Per the germline V gene, CDR1 is MGHRA and CDR2 is YSYEKL.

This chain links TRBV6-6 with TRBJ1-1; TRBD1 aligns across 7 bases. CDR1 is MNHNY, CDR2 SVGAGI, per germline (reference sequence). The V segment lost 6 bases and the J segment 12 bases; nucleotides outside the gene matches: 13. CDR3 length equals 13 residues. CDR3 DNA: TGTGCCAGCAGCACCGGGACAGTCGAGTTGACTTTCTTT. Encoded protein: CASSTGTVELTFF.

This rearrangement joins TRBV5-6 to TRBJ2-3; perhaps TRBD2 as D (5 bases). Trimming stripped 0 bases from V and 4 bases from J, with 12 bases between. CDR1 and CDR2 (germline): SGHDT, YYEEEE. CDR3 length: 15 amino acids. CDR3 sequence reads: CASSLGPRGADTQYF. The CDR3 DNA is TGTGCCAGCAGCTTGGGACCCCGGGGAGCAGATACGCAGTATTTT.

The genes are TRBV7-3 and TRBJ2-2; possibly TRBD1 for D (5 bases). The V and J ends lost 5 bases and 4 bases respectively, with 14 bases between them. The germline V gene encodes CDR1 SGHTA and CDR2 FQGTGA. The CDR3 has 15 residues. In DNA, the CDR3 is TGTGCCAGCAGCCCCAGGGTGTCGGGCACCGGGGAGCTGTTTTTT. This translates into CASSPRVSGTGELFF.

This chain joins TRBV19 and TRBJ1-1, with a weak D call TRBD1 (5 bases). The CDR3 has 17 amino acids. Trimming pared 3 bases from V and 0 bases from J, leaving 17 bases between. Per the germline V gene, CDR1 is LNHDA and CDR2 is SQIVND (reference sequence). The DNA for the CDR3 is TGTGCCAGTAGTATTTTCCAGGGTGGACAAATGAACACTGAAGCTTTCTTT. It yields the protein CASSIFQGGQMNTEAFF.

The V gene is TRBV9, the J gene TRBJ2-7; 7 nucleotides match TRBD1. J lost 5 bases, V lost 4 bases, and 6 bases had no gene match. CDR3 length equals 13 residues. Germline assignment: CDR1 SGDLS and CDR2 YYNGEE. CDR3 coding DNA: TGTGCCAGCAGCTACACAGGGGACCACGAGCAGTACTTC. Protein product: CASSYTGDHEQYF.

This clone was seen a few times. CDR3 loop: CASSFGFASGNTIYF. Written as DNA, the CDR3 is TGTGCCAGCAGCTTCGGGTTTGCCTCTGGAAACACCATATATTTT. The J gene is TRBJ1-3, the V gene TRBV11-2, with D hard to call. Trimming removed 3 bases from V and 0 bases from J, with 9 bases in between. This CDR3 is 15 amino acids long. CDR1 and CDR2 from the germline V gene are SGHAT and FQNNGV.

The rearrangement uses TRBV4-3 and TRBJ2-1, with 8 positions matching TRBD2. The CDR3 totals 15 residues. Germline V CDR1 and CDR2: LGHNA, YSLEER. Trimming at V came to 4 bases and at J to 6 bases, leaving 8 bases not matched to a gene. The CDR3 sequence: CASSPGLVLPNEQFF. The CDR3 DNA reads TGCGCCAGCAGCCCGGGACTAGTCCTACCCAATGAGCAGTTCTTC.

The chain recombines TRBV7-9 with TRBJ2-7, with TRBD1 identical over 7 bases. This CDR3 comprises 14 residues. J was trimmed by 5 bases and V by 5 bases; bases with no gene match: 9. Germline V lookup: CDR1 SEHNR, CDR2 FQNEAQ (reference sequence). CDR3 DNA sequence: TGTGCCAGCAGCCACCCGACAGGGTGGAACGAGCAGTACTTC. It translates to CASSHPTGWNEQYF.

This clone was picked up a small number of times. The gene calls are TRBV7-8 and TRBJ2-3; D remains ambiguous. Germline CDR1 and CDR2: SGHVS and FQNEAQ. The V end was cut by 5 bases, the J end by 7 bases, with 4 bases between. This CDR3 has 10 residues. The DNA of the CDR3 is TGTGCCAGCAGCGGCTATACGCAGTATTTT. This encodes CASSGYTQYF.

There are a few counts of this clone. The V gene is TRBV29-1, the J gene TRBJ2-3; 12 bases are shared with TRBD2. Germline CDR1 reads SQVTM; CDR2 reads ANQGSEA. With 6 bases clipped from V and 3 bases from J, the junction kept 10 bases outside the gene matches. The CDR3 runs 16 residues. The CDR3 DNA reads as TGCAGCGTGGACCCTTCTAGCGGGGGGGTAACAGATACGCAGTATTTT. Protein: CSVDPSSGGVTDTQYF.

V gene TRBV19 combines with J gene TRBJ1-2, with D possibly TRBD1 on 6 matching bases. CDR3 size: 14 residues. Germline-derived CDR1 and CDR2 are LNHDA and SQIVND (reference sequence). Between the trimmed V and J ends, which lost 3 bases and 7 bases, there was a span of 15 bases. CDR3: CASSIGRGSSGYTF. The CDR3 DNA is TGTGCCAGTAGTATCGGAAGGGGGTCTTCTGGCTACACCTTC.

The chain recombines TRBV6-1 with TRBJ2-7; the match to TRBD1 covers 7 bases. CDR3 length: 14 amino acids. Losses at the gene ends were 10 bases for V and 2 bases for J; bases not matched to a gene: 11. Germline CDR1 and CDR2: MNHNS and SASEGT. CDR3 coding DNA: TGTGCCACCATTCTGGGACAGTTTGCCTACGAGCAGTACTTC. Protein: CATILGQFAYEQYF.